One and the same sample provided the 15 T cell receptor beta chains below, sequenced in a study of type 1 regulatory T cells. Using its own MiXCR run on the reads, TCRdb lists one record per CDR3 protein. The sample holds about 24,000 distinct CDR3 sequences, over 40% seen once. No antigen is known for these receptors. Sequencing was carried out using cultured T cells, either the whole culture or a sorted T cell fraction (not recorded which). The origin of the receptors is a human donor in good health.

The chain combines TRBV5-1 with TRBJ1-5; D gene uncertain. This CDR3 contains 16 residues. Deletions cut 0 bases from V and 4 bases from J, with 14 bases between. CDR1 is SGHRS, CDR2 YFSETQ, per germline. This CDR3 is CASSLGSGSGNQPQHF. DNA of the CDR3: TGCGCCAGCAGCTTGGGGTCGGGTTCGGGAAATCAGCCCCAGCATTTT.

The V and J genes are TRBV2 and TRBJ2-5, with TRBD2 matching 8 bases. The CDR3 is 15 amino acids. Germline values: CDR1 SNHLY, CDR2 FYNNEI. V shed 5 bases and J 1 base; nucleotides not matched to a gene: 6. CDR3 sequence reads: CASSPYGGAQETQYF. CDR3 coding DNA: TGTGCCAGCAGTCCCTACGGGGGGGCCCAAGAGACCCAGTACTTC.

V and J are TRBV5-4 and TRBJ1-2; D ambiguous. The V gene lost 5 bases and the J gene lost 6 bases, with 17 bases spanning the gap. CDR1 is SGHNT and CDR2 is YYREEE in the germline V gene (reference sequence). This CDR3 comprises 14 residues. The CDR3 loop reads CASRSGRNLHGYTF. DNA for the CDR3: TGTGCCAGCAGGAGCGGGAGGAACCTTCATGGCTACACCTTC.

CDR3 sequence: CASSSGTARLYEQYF. The CDR3 DNA reads TGTGCCAGCAGTTCCGGGACAGCCCGCTTATACGAGCAGTACTTC. The chain carries TRBV12-3 or TRBV12-4 and TRBJ2-7, with 7 bases lining up with TRBD1. The CDR3 totals 15 residues. V was pared by 4 bases and J by 4 bases, with 10 bases of the junction left unmatched.

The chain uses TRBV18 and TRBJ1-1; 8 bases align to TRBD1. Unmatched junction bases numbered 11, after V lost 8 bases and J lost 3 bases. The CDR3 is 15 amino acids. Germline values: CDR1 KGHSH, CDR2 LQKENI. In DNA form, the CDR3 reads TGTGCCAGCACGGAGCAGGGGGCGCTGGACACTGAAGCTTTCTTT. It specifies CASTEQGALDTEAFF.

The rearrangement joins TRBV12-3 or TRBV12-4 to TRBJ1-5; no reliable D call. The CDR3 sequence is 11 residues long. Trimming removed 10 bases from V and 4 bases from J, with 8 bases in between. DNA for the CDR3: TGTGCCAATACCACTAATCAGCCCCAGCATTTT. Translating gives CANTTNQPQHF.

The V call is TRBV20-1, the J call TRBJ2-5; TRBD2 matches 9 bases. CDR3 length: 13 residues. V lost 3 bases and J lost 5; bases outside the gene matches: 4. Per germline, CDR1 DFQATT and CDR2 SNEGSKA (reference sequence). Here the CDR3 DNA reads TGCAGTGCTAGCGGCGGGGGGGCGGAGACCCAGTACTTC. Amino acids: CSASGGGAETQYF.

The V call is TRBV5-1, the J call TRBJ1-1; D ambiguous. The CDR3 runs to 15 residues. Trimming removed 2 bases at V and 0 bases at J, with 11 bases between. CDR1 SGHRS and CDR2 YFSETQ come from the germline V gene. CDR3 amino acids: CASSFGQTLNTEAFF. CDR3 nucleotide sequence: TGCGCCAGCAGCTTTGGTCAGACTTTGAACACTGAAGCTTTCTTT. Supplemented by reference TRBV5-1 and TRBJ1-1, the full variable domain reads KAGVTQTPRYLIKTRGQQVTLSCSPISGHRSVSWYQQTPGQGLQFLFEYFSETQRNKGNFPGRFSGRQFSNSRSEMNVSTLELGDSALYLCASSFGQTLNTEAFFGQGTRLTVV.

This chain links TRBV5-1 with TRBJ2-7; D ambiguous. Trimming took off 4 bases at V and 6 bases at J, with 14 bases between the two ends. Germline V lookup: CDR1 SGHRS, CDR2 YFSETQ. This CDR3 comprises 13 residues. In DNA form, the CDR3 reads TGCGCCAGCAGCGTGAGTCTCGTCCTCGAGCAGTACTTC. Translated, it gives CASSVSLVLEQYF.

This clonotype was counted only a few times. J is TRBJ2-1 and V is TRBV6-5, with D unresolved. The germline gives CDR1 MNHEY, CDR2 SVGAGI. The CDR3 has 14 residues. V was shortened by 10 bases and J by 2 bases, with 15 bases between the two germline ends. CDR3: CATSPGRTYNEQFF. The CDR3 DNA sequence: TGTGCCACCTCCCCAGGCCGAACCTACAATGAGCAGTTCTTC.

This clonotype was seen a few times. The CDR3 sequence: CSVPGSGANVLTF. CDR3 DNA: TGCAGTGTGCCGGGGTCTGGGGCCAACGTCCTGACTTTC. The V call is TRBV20-1, the J call TRBJ2-6; TRBD2 is a possible D gene (5 bases). V lost 7 bases, J lost 1 base, and 8 bases lay in between. The length of the CDR3 is 13 residues. Germline CDR1 and CDR2: DFQATT and SNEGSKA (reference sequence).

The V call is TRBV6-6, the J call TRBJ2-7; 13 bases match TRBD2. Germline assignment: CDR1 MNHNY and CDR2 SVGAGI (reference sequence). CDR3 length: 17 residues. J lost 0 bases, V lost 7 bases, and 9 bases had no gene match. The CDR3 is CASTAGTSGARSYEQYF. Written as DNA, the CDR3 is TGTGCCAGCACCGCCGGGACTAGCGGGGCCCGCTCCTACGAGCAGTACTTC.

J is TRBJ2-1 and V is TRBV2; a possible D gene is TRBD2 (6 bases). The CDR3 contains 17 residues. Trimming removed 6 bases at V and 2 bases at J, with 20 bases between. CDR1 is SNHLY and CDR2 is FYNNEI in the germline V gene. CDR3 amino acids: CASSSSWAGTTYNEQFF. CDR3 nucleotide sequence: TGTGCCAGCAGCTCCAGCTGGGCGGGGACCACCTACAATGAGCAGTTCTTC.

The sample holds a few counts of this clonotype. The CDR3 DNA is TGTGCCAGCATTGATCGGACAGGGGTCCCAACGGCTTTCTTT. This gives the protein CASIDRTGVPTAFF. This chain joins TRBV12-3 or TRBV12-4 and TRBJ1-1; the match to TRBD1 covers 9 bases. The length of the CDR3 is 14 residues. With V trimmed by 7 bases and J by 11 bases, 14 bases remained unmatched.

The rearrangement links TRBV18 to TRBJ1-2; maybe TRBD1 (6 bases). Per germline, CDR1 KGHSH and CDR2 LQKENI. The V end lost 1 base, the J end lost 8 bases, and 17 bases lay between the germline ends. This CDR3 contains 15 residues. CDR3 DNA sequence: TGTGCCAGCTCACCACTCGGGGCAGGGGAGGTCGGCTACACCTTC. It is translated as CASSPLGAGEVGYTF.